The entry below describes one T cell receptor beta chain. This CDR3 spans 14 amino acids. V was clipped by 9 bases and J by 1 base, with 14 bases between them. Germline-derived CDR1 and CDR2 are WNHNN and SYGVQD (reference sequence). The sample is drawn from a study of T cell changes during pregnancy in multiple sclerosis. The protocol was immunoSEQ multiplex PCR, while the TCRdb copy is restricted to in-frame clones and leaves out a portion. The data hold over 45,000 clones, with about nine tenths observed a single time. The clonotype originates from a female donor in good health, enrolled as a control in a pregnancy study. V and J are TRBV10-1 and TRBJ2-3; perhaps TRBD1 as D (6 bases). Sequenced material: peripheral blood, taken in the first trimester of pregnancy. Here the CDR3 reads CASGQGTGTDTQYF. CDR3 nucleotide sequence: TGCGCCAGTGGTCAGGGGACGGGCACAGATACGCAGTATTTT.